This T cell receptor (beta chain) was documented in a study of long-term antiretroviral therapy in people with HIV. Survey-level immunoSEQ v3.0 assays were run. Generated by immunoSEQ multiplex PCR, the TCRdb table keeps only in-frame clones and is missing some. Among approximately 33,000 clones, 80% to 90% were seen once, and the ten largest hold roughly 4%. Every donor contributed at least one pre-ART and at least two post-ART PBMC samples. The CDR3 consists of 15 residues. Germline CDR1 is MNHNS and CDR2 is SASEGT. V was pared by 7 bases and J by 0 bases, with 13 bases between. This clone came up once. Antigen specificity is unknown. General observations from the study: HIV repertoire CDR3 lengths ranged less widely than those of controls. Dating from the mid-2000s to the late 2010s, the blood was possibly obtained under older ART regimens. Information pertaining to ART adherence, viral resistance or therapeutic modifications was not obtained.

Sequenced material: unsorted PBMCs, taken 0.8 years before starting antiretroviral therapy. The sequence was obtained from a man between 18 and 29 years old with HIV. The chain links TRBV6-1 to TRBJ1-3; D uncertain. CDR3 residues: CASTPRTGSGNTIYF. CDR3 nucleotides: TGTGCCAGCACCCCAAGGACGGGCTCTGGAAACACCATATATTTT.